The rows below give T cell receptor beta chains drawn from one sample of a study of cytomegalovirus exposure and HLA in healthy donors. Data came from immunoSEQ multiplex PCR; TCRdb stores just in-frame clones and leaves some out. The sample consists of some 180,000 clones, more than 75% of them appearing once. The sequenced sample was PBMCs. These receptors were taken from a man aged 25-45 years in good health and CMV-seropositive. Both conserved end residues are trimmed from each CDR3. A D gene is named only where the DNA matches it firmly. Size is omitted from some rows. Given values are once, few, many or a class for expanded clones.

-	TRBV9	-	ASSVDHRGGYT
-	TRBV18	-	ASSPETGTTDTQY
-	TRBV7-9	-	ASSATMETQY
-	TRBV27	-	ASSPGVSNQPQH
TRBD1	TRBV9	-	ASSVAQGLYNEQF
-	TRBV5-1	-	ASSLGLERVGYT
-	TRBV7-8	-	ASSTTGADNEQF
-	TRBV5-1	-	ASSPNSGTSGANVLT
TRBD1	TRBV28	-	ASRNSGTGESDEKLF
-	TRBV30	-	AWNTGYNGYT
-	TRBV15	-	ATSPKLGRPNYGYT
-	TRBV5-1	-	ASSPSGALSGNTIY
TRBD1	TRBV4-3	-	ASSQDVQGGQPQH
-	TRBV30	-	ACPRTGANTGELF
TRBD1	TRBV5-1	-	ASSSDRATDTQY
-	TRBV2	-	ASSEVRGGDIPQY
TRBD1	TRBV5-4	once	ASSWGTGRRMAF
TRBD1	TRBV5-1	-	ATRDRPRGYGYT
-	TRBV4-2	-	ASSQEGSQSYEQY
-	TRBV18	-	ASSPRAQETQY
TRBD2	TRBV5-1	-	ASSWTSGLTGELF
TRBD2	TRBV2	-	ASSERSGGRYSATDTQY
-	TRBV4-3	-	ASSQDRAGGASSGNTIY
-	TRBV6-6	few	ASNPLQGYQPQH
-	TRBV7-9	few	ASSFSNQPQH
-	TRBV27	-	ASSGDSYEQY
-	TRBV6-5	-	ASSYLGEQF
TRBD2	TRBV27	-	ASSSHLSWTSGSYNEQF
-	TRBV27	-	ASSLVQGNEQY
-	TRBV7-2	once	ASSLVPGEVSGYT
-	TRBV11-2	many	ASSLEVGQPQH
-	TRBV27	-	ASSLGGTTEAF
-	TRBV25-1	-	ASRDRNQPQH
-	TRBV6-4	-	ASSGMPGDTQY
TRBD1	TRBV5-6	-	ASSSLDRNQPQH
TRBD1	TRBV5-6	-	ASSLGTGNYEQY
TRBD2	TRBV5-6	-	ASSSRTSGAYNEQF